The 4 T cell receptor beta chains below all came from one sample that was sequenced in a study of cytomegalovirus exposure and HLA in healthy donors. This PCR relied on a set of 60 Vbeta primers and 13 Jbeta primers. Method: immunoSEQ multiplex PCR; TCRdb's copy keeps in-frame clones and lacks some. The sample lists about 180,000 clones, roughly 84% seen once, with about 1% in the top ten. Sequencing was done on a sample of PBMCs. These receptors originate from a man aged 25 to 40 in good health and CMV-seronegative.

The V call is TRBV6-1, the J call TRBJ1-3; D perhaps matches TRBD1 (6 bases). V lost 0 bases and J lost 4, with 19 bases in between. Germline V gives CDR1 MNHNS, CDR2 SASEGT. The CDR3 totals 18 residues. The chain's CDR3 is CASSEAGARSGAGNTIYF. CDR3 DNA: TGTGCCAGCAGTGAAGCGGGGGCCCGGTCAGGGGCCGGAAACACCATATATTTT.

The CDR3: CASSYSRGQETQYF. The CDR3 DNA reads as TGTGCCAGCAGTTACTCGAGAGGACAAGAGACCCAGTACTTC. The V and J genes are TRBV6-6 and TRBJ2-5; D not resolved. This CDR3 is built from 14 residues. V gave up 0 bases and J gave up 2 bases, with 7 bases separating them. Germline V CDR1 and CDR2: MNHNY, SVGAGI (reference sequence).

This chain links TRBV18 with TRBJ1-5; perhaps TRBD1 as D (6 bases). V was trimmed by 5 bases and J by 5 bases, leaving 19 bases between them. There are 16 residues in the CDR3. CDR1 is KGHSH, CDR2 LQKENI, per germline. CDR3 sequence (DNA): TGTGCCAGCTCAACCGCAACAGGGATAGGGGATCAGCCCCAGCATTTT. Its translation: CASSTATGIGDQPQHF.

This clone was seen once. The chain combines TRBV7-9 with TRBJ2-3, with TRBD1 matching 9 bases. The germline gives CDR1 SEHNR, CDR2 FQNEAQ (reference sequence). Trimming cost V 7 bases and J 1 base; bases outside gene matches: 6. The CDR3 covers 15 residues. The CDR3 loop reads CASTGWTGGTDTQYF. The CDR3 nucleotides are TGTGCCAGCACTGGTTGGACAGGGGGCACAGATACGCAGTATTTT.